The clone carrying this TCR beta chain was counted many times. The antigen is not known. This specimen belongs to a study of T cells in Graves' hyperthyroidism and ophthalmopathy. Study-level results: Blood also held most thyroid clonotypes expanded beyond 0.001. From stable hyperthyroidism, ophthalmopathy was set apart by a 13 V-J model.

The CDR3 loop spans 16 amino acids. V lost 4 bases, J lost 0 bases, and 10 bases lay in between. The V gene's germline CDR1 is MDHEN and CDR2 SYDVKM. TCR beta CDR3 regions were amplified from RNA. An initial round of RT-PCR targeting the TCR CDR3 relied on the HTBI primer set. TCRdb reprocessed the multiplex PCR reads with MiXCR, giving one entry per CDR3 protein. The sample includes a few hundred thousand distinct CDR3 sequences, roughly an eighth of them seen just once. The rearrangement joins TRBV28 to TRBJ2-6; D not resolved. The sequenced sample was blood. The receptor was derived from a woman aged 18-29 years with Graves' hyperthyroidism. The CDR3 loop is CASSSVRSSGANVLTF. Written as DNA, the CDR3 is TGTGCCAGCAGTTCCGTACGGAGCTCTGGGGCCAACGTCCTGACTTTC.